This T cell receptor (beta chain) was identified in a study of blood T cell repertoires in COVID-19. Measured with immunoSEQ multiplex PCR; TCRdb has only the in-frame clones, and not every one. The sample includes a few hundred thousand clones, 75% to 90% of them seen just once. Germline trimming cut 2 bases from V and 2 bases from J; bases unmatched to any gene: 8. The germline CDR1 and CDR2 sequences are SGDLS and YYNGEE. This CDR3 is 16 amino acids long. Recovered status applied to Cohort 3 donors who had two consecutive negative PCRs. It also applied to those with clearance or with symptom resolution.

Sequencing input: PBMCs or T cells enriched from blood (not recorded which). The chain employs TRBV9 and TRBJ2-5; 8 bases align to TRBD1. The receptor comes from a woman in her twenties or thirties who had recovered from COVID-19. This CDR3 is CASSVHPGQGQETQYF. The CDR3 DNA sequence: TGTGCCAGCAGCGTTCACCCCGGACAGGGTCAAGAGACCCAGTACTTC.